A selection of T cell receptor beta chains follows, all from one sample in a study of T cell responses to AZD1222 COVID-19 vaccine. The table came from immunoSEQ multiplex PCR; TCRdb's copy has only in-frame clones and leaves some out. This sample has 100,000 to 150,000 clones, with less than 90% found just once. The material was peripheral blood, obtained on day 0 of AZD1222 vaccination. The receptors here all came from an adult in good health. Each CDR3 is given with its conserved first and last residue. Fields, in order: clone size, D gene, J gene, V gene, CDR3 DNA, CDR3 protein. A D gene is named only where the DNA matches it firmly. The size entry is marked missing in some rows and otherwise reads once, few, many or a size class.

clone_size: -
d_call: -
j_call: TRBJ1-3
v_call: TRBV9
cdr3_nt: TGTGCCAGCAGCGACGGTAACGGTGGAAACACCATATATTTT
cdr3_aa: CASSDGNGGNTIYF

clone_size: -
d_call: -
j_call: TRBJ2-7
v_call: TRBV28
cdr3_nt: TGTGCCAGCAACAGGCAGGGGGGTTCCTACGAGCAGTACTTC
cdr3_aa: CASNRQGGSYEQYF

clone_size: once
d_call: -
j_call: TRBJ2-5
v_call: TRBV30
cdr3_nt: TGTGCCTGGAGTGGCAGGGAGGCAGAGACCCAGTACTTC
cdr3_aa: CAWSGREAETQYF

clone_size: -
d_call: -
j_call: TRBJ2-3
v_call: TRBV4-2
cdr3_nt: TGTGCCAGCAGCCAAGCGCCTTTGAGCGAAGGGGCAGATACGCAGTATTTT
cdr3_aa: CASSQAPLSEGADTQYF

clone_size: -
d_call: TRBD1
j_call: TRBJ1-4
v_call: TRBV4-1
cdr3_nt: TGCGCCAGCAGCCAAGATCCGATAGCTCAGGGGGCTTATGAAAAACTGTTTTTT
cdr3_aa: CASSQDPIAQGAYEKLFF

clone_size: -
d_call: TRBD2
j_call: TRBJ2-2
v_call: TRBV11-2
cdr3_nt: TGTGCCAGCAGCACCGGACTAGCGGGGGTGAACACCGGGGAGCTGTTTTTT
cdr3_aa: CASSTGLAGVNTGELFF

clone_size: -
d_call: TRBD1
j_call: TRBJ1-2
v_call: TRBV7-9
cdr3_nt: TGTGCCAGCAGCCTACAGGGGTATGGCTACACCTTC
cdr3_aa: CASSLQGYGYTF

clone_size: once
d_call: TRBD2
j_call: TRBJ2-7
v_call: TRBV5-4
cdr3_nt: TGTGCCAGCAGCTCCCCCCCGACTAGCGGGTCCTACGAGCAGTACTTC
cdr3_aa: CASSSPPTSGSYEQYF

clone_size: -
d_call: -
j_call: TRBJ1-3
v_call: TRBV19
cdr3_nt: TGTGCCAGTAGTATGATGCGAGCTGGGTTAAACACCATATATTTT
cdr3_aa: CASSMMRAGLNTIYF

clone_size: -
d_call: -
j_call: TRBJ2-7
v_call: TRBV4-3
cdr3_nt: TGCGCCAGCAGCCAAGCCCTCCAGTCAGAGCAGTACTTC
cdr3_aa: CASSQALQSEQYF

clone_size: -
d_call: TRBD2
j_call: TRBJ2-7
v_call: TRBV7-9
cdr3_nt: TGTGCCAGCAAATTAGCGGGAGGGTCGGGGGAGCAGTACTTC
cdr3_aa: CASKLAGGSGEQYF

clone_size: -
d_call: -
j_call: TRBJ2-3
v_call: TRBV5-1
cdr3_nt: TGCGCCAGCAGCTTGCCCGGGTCCACAGATACGCAGTATTTT
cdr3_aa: CASSLPGSTDTQYF

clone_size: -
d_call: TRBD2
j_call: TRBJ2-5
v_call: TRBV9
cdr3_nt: TGTGCCAGCAGCGCCAGCGGGGGCCGGGAGACCCAGTACTTC
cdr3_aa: CASSASGGRETQYF

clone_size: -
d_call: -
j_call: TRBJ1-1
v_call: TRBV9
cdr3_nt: TGTGCCAGCAGCGCCCGACAGGATTGGGGGAACACTGAAGCTTTCTTT
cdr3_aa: CASSARQDWGNTEAFF

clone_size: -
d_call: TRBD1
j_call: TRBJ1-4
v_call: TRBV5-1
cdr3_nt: TGCGCCAGCAGCCCCCAGGGGGGGAACGAAAAACTGTTTTTT
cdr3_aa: CASSPQGGNEKLFF

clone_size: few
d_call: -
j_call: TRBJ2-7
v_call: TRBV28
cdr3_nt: TGTGCCAGCAGTAGCGCGCCGGAGCAGTACTTC
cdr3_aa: CASSSAPEQYF

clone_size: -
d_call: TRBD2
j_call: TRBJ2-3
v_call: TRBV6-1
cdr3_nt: TGTGCCAGCAGTGAGGGAATAGCGGGGCCTCCGGCAGATACGCAGTATTTT
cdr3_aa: CASSEGIAGPPADTQYF

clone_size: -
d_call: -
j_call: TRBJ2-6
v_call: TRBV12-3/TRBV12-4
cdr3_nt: TGTGCCAGCAGTTTCGATTCCGCGGTCCTGACTTTC
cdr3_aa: CASSFDSAVLTF

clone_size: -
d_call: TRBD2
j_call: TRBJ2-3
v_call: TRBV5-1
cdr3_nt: TGCGCCAGTGGGCCAGGGTCTAGCGGTTTACGCACAGATACGCAGTATTTT
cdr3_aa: CASGPGSSGLRTDTQYF

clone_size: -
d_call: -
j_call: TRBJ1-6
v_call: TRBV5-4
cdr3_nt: TGTGCCAGCAGCCTGGGACACTCATACAATTCACCCCTCCACTTT
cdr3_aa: CASSLGHSYNSPLHF

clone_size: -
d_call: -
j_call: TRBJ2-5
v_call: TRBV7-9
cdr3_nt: TGTGCCAGCAGCTTATATGGGGGAGAGACCCAGTACTTC
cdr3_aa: CASSLYGGETQYF

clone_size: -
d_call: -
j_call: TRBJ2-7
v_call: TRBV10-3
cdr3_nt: TGTGCCATCAGTGAGTCGAACGGAATTCGGTGGTACTTC
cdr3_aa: CAISESNGIRWYF

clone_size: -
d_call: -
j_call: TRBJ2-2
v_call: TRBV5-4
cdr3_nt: TGTGCCAGCAGCTTTAACACCGGGGAGCTGTTTTTT
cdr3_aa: CASSFNTGELFF

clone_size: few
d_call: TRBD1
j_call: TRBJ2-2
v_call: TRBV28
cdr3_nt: TGTGCCAGCAGTCCCCTCGACAGGGCCAGCGGGGAGCTGTTTTTT
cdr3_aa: CASSPLDRASGELFF

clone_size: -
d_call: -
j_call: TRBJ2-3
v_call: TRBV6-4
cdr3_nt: TGTGCCAGCAGTGACTCGATCACAGATACGCAGTATTTT
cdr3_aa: CASSDSITDTQYF

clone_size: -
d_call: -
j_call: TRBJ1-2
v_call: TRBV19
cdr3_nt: TGTGCCAGTAGTACAGGGGCCGCCTATGGCTACACCTTC
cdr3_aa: CASSTGAAYGYTF

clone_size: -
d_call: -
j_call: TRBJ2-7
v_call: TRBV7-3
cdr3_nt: TGTGCCAGCAGCTCGAGTGCGGGCCACGAGCAGTACTTC
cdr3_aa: CASSSSAGHEQYF

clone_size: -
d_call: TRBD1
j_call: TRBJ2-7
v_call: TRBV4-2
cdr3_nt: TGTGCCAGCAGCCCGGGACAGGGGTCCTACGAGCAGTACTTC
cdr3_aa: CASSPGQGSYEQYF

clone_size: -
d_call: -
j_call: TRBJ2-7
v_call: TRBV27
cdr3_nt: TGTGCCAGCAGTTTATTTGCAGGGAGCCGCTACCAATCCTACGAGCAGTACTTC
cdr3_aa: CASSLFAGSRYQSYEQYF

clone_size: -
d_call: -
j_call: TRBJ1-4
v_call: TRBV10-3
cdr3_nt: TGTGCCATCAGTGGTACAGTTAATGAAAAACTGTTTTTT
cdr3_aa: CAISGTVNEKLFF

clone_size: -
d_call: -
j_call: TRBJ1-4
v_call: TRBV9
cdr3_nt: TGTGCCAGCAGCGCCAGGGGAGAACTGTTTTTT
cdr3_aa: CASSARGELFF

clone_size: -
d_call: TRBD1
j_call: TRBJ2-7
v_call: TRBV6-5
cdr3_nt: TGTGCCAGCAGAGCAGGGGGCTACGAGCAGTACTTC
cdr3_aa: CASRAGGYEQYF

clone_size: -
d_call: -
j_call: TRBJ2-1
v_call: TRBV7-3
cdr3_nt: TGTGCCAGCAGCTTCTCCGGGGGGCCCTATAATGAGCAGTTCTTC
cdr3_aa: CASSFSGGPYNEQFF

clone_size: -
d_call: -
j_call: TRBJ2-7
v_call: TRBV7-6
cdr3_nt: TGTGCCAGCAGCTTAGGGCCTAACTACGAGCAGTACTTC
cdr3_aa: CASSLGPNYEQYF

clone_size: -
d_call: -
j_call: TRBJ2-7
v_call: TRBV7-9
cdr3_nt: TGTGCCAGCAGCCCCCCGACCGACTCCTACGAGCAGTACTTC
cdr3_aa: CASSPPTDSYEQYF